One TCR beta chain is described in this entry. These data are taken from a study of blood T cell repertoires in COVID-19. Study in general: PBMCs, B-cell-depleted T cells, or T cells were the source of the cDNA or gDNA that made up the material.

Assay: immunoSEQ multiplex PCR; the TCRdb copy retains only in-frame clones and omits some. The table has roughly 190,000 clones, about 81% seen once. The length of the CDR3 is 15 residues. The V gene lost 3 bases and the J gene lost 0 bases, with 9 bases spanning the gap. Germline assignment: CDR1 SGHTA and CDR2 FQGTGA. The clonotype originates from a man aged 25-45 years with active or convalescent COVID-19. The sample comprised peripheral blood. This chain links TRBV7-3 with TRBJ2-4, with D possibly matching TRBD2 (5 bases). CDR3 in DNA: TGTGCCAGCAGCTTGTCGGGGTTAGCCAAAAACATTCAGTACTTC. The encoded protein is CASSLSGLAKNIQYF.